This T cell receptor (beta chain) stems from a study of breast tumors, draining lymph nodes, adjacent tissues. Points from the study as a whole: Most tumor T cells seemingly derive from lymph node, then expand in tumor. Luminal-like breast cancer showed significantly greater tumor-nontumor repertoire similarity than basal-like breast cancer did. That most tumor T cells come from lymph nodes remained unproven. Tumor TCR diversity was below lymph nodes but above nontumor tissue.

V was clipped by 5 bases and J by 2 bases; unmatched bases: 8. The CDR3 is 15 amino acids. From germline, CDR1 is MNHEY and CDR2 SMNVEV (reference sequence). This clonotype was counted at least ten times. What it binds is not known. TCRdb fed the multiplex PCR reads into MiXCR, producing one record per CDR3 protein. The sample records under 30,000 distinct CDR3 sequences, about 24% being singletons. Sequenced sample: breast tumor tissue. The TCR originated in a female donor with breast cancer. Some clones in this sample may be carry-over from other donors' samples. The chain has TRBV27 and TRBJ2-7; 8 nucleotides match TRBD1. The CDR3 reads CASSPRTGKTYEQYF. DNA for the CDR3: TGTGCCAGCAGTCCCCGGACAGGGAAAACCTACGAGCAGTACTTC.